This TCR beta chain was captured by sequencing in a study of vaccination and CD4 T cells after COVID-19. The Oncomine TCR Beta short-read assay generated sequence data from the DNA of cultured CD4+ T cells. MiXCR, applied by TCRdb to the PCR reads, yields one record per CDR3 protein. Of 1,200 to 1,500 distinct CDR3 sequences listed, approximately 12% are singletons. Treatment noted: roughly 11-day PBMC culture with coronavirus spike peptide pools or control peptides (ViraFEST assay). Prior to the COVID-19 pandemic (2011-2018), the unexposed donor's CD4+ T cells were collected. By sample fraction, this clonotype is medium-sized. Its target is unknown. Sequencing was carried out using CD4+ T cells from blood, cultured in vitro. This receptor was obtained from a human donor in good health.

This CDR3 reads CASGKNPRQYF. CDR3 coding DNA: TGTGCCAGCGGGAAGAACCCCCGCCAGTACTTC. The rearrangement uses TRBV27 and TRBJ2-7; D gene unclear. The V gene's germline CDR1 is MNHEY and CDR2 SMNVEV (reference sequence). The CDR3 covers 11 residues. V lost 8 bases and J 10 bases, leaving 15 bases between the germline ends.